This T cell receptor (beta chain) stems from a study of T cells in Graves' hyperthyroidism and ophthalmopathy. This clonotype was seen ten or more times. The antigen remains unidentified. Amplification targeted TCR beta CDR3 regions from RNA transcripts. First-round RT-PCR targeting the TCR CDR3 was performed with the HTBI primer set. One entry per CDR3 protein, called by TCRdb with MiXCR from the multiplex PCR reads. The table lists about 180,000 distinct CDR3 sequences, 9.4% of them singletons. Study-wide results and limits: The blood repertoire included most of the expanded thyroid clonotypes above 0.001. Before onset, by a median of 6.5 months, the model predicted ophthalmopathy.

Trimming left V 2 bases short and J 8 bases short, with 6 bases between. This CDR3 is built from 12 residues. V usage is TRBV12-3 or TRBV12-4 and J usage is TRBJ1-4, with D uncertain. The sample comprised blood. This clonotype was obtained from a woman between 18 and 30 years old with Graves' hyperthyroidism that later progressed to Graves' ophthalmopathy. The CDR3 here is CASSLLGEKLFF. CDR3 sequence (DNA): TGTGCCAGCAGTTTATTAGGCGAAAAACTGTTTTTT.